Listed below are T cell receptor beta chains from one sample, sequenced in a study of cytomegalovirus exposure and HLA in healthy donors. TCRdb's copy holds only in-frame clones and misses some; the assay was immunoSEQ multiplex PCR. The sample includes around 78,000 clones, around 70% of them seen just once. Material for sequencing was PBMCs. These receptors were obtained from a middle-aged woman in good health and CMV-seropositive. CDR3s include the opening cysteine and the closing phenylalanine or tryptophan. The D gene is left open where the match is weak. Expanded clones are given a class, and other clones once, few, many or no size at all.

size: -; V: TRBV5-4; J: TRBJ2-5; D: TRBD1; DNA: TGTGCCAGCAGTTCACAGGGGGGAGAGACCCAGTACTTC; CDR3: CASSSQGGETQYF
size: -; V: TRBV28; J: TRBJ1-5; D: -; DNA: TGTGCCAGCAGCTCCTCTCGGAGCAATCAGCCCCAGCATTTT; CDR3: CASSSSRSNQPQHF
size: -; V: TRBV25-1; J: TRBJ1-1; D: -; DNA: TGTGCCAGCAGGAGCGCAAGGATAAGAGACACTGAAGCTTTCTTT; CDR3: CASRSARIRDTEAFF
size: -; V: TRBV30; J: TRBJ1-2; D: -; DNA: TGTGCCTGGAGTGTCCCCTCGCAGGGCTGGGGCTACACCTTC; CDR3: CAWSVPSQGWGYTF
size: -; V: TRBV6-1; J: TRBJ2-7; D: -; DNA: TGTGCCAGCAGTGAAGCCAGGACAGAACCCTACGAGCAGTACTTC; CDR3: CASSEARTEPYEQYF
size: -; V: TRBV6-1; J: TRBJ1-5; D: TRBD1; DNA: TGTGCCAGCAGTGGGGGACAGGGGAAAGTCCAGCCCCAGCATTTT; CDR3: CASSGGQGKVQPQHF
size: once; V: TRBV2; J: TRBJ1-2; D: TRBD1; DNA: TGTGCCAGCACCGCTCTGACAGGGAATGGCTACACCTTC; CDR3: CASTALTGNGYTF
size: -; V: TRBV4-2; J: TRBJ2-1; D: -; DNA: TGTGCCAGCAGCCAATTGCCGTCTGGAGGCGAGCAGTTCTTC; CDR3: CASSQLPSGGEQFF
size: few; V: TRBV18; J: TRBJ1-5; D: -; DNA: TGTGCCAGCTCACCAGGAGATTACAATCAGCCCCAGCATTTT; CDR3: CASSPGDYNQPQHF
size: -; V: TRBV30; J: TRBJ2-3; D: -; DNA: TGTGCACTTGCCCTGAGCGGCACAGATACGCAGTATTTT; CDR3: CALALSGTDTQYF
size: once; V: TRBV27; J: TRBJ1-1; D: -; DNA: TGTGCCAGCAGGCCCCGGGGGTACACTGAAGCTTTCTTT; CDR3: CASRPRGYTEAFF
size: -; V: TRBV18; J: TRBJ2-1; D: TRBD2; DNA: TGTGCCAGCTCACCACCCGGAGTAGCGGGGGGCAATGAGCAGTTCTTC; CDR3: CASSPPGVAGGNEQFF
size: -; V: TRBV7-9; J: TRBJ2-1; D: -; DNA: TGTGCCAGCAGCATATCGAGCTCCTACAATGAGCAGTTCTTC; CDR3: CASSISSSYNEQFF
size: -; V: TRBV10-2; J: TRBJ2-2; D: TRBD2; DNA: TGCGCCAGCAGTGGACTAGCGGGCACCGGGGAGCTGTTTTTT; CDR3: CASSGLAGTGELFF
size: -; V: TRBV19; J: TRBJ1-1; D: -; DNA: TGTGCCAGTAGTATTGGGGCCCGCCGAGCTTTCTTT; CDR3: CASSIGARRAFF
size: -; V: TRBV7-9; J: TRBJ2-5; D: -; DNA: TGTGCCAGCAGCTTAGTTGGTCGCAGGAGGGTGGAGACCCAGTACTTC; CDR3: CASSLVGRRRVETQYF
size: -; V: TRBV5-5; J: TRBJ2-7; D: -; DNA: TGTGCCAGCAGCCCGGACACGGTACGTAAAGACTACGAGCAGTACTTC; CDR3: CASSPDTVRKDYEQYF
size: -; V: TRBV15; J: TRBJ2-1; D: TRBD1; DNA: TGTGCCACCAGCAAAGGACAGGGATCCGATGAGCAGTTCTTC; CDR3: CATSKGQGSDEQFF
size: few; V: TRBV5-1; J: TRBJ1-1; D: -; DNA: TGCGCCAGCAGCTTGGGGTCCTTGGACTCTGAAGCTTTCTTT; CDR3: CASSLGSLDSEAFF
size: once; V: TRBV5-1; J: TRBJ2-3; D: TRBD2; DNA: TGCGCCAGCAACAAAGAGCGGGGTGGATGGCTAGATACGCAGTATTTT; CDR3: CASNKERGGWLDTQYF
size: once; V: TRBV20-1; J: TRBJ1-1; D: -; DNA: TGCAGTGCACCCGTAGCGACTGAAGCTTTCTTT; CDR3: CSAPVATEAFF
size: once; V: TRBV6-5; J: TRBJ1-2; D: TRBD1; DNA: TGTGCCAGCAGTTACTCGGCAGGGGGAGTCTATGGCTACACCTTC; CDR3: CASSYSAGGVYGYTF
size: -; V: TRBV19; J: TRBJ2-5; D: -; DNA: TGTGCCAGTAAAACAACCGCACCGGGACTCAAGGAGACCCAGTACTTC; CDR3: CASKTTAPGLKETQYF
size: few; V: TRBV20-1; J: TRBJ2-1; D: -; DNA: TGCAGTGCTAGTCCAGCGACTGTTCCGTTCTTC; CDR3: CSASPATVPFF
size: -; V: TRBV2; J: TRBJ2-5; D: TRBD2; DNA: TGTGCCAGCAGTGAGAGCGGGAGGGTTGAAGAGACCCAGTACTTC; CDR3: CASSESGRVEETQYF
size: -; V: TRBV5-6; J: TRBJ2-3; D: TRBD1; DNA: TGTGCCAGCAGCACCGGACAGGGGATAGGCGATACGCAGTATTTT; CDR3: CASSTGQGIGDTQYF
size: -; V: TRBV9; J: TRBJ1-4; D: TRBD1; DNA: TGTGCCAGCAGCCCCGGACAGGCAACTAATGAAAAACTGTTTTTT; CDR3: CASSPGQATNEKLFF
size: -; V: TRBV5-6; J: TRBJ2-1; D: TRBD2; DNA: TGTGCCAGCACCGAAGAGCCGGTATTCGGCGGGGGGTCGGACAATGAGCAGTTCTTC; CDR3: CASTEEPVFGGGSDNEQFF
size: -; V: TRBV5-1; J: TRBJ2-1; D: TRBD2; DNA: TGCGCCAGCAGCCTTAAAGCGGGGTACAATGAGCAGTTCTTC; CDR3: CASSLKAGYNEQFF
size: -; V: TRBV6-1; J: TRBJ2-6; D: TRBD1; DNA: TGTGCCAGCAGTGAAATCAGGGGGCAGGCTGGGGCCAACGTCCTGACTTTC; CDR3: CASSEIRGQAGANVLTF
size: -; V: TRBV7-2; J: TRBJ2-5; D: TRBD1; DNA: TGTGCCAGCAGCTTGGGACAGGGGGCGGAGACCCAGTACTTC; CDR3: CASSLGQGAETQYF
size: -; V: TRBV11-2; J: TRBJ2-5; D: TRBD2; DNA: TGTGCCAGCAGCCCCCAGACTAGCGGCGAGACCCAGTACTTC; CDR3: CASSPQTSGETQYF
size: -; V: TRBV4-2; J: TRBJ2-7; D: -; DNA: TGTGCCAGCAGCCTCAGTGAGACTAATTACGAGCAGTACTTC; CDR3: CASSLSETNYEQYF
size: -; V: TRBV7-8; J: TRBJ2-1; D: -; DNA: TGTGCCAGCAGCTTAGAGGAGGGGTTCCAGTCATACAATGAGCAGTTCTTC; CDR3: CASSLEEGFQSYNEQFF
size: -; V: TRBV11-2; J: TRBJ2-1; D: TRBD2; DNA: TGTGCCAGCAGCTTCTTAGCGGGGGCCCCTAATGAGCAGTTCTTC; CDR3: CASSFLAGAPNEQFF
size: -; V: TRBV5-4; J: TRBJ2-3; D: -; DNA: TGTGCCAGCAGCTTCCAGGGTGGGTCAGATACGCAGTATTTT; CDR3: CASSFQGGSDTQYF
size: -; V: TRBV7-2; J: TRBJ1-4; D: -; DNA: TGTGCCAGCAGCCCTGCGAGCCCGGGAAAACTGTTTTTT; CDR3: CASSPASPGKLFF
size: -; V: TRBV6-5; J: TRBJ2-4; D: -; DNA: TGTGCCAGCAGGTTAGCGGAAAACATTCAGTACTTC; CDR3: CASRLAENIQYF
size: -; V: TRBV19; J: TRBJ1-5; D: -; DNA: TGTGCCAGTACCCAGGGGAACCAGCCCCAGCATTTT; CDR3: CASTQGNQPQHF
size: -; V: TRBV19; J: TRBJ1-1; D: -; DNA: TGTGCCAGTAGTATAATACAGGACACTGAAGCTTTCTTT; CDR3: CASSIIQDTEAFF
size: -; V: TRBV6-5; J: TRBJ2-3; D: -; DNA: TGTGCCAGCAGTTACAGTCTGGCGGGCACAGATACGCAGTATTTT; CDR3: CASSYSLAGTDTQYF
size: -; V: TRBV4-2; J: TRBJ1-4; D: -; DNA: TGTGCCAGCAGCCAAGCAAGGGGCAGGGGCGGTAATGAAAAACTGTTTTTT; CDR3: CASSQARGRGGNEKLFF
size: few; V: TRBV5-6; J: TRBJ2-1; D: -; DNA: TGTGCCAGCAGCACCCCCGACAGTTACAATGAGCAGTTCTTC; CDR3: CASSTPDSYNEQFF
size: -; V: TRBV7-2; J: TRBJ2-2; D: -; DNA: TGTGCCAGCAGCGTTGGACACTCGAACACCGGGGAGCTGTTTTTT; CDR3: CASSVGHSNTGELFF
size: -; V: TRBV7-9; J: TRBJ2-7; D: -; DNA: TGTGCCAGCAGTACGGAGCTTTCCTACGAGCAGTACTTC; CDR3: CASSTELSYEQYF
size: -; V: TRBV13; J: TRBJ2-3; D: -; DNA: TGTGCCAGCAGCTTATACAGGGCGGGCGATACGCAGTATTTT; CDR3: CASSLYRAGDTQYF
size: -; V: TRBV7-9; J: TRBJ2-5; D: -; DNA: TGTGCCAGTAGCTTGATCCTAGCAGATCAAGAGACCCAGTACTTC; CDR3: CASSLILADQETQYF
size: -; V: TRBV7-2; J: TRBJ1-2; D: -; DNA: TGTGCCAGCAGCTTAGCCGGCGGGGAAGTAGACTATGGCTACACCTTC; CDR3: CASSLAGGEVDYGYTF
size: -; V: TRBV19; J: TRBJ1-5; D: -; DNA: TGTGCCAGTAGTCCCGGGGGAAATCAGCCCCAGCATTTT; CDR3: CASSPGGNQPQHF
size: -; V: TRBV7-9; J: TRBJ1-3; D: TRBD1; DNA: TGTGCCAGCAGCCCCGACGGGGGACAGGGTACTGGAAACACCATATATTTT; CDR3: CASSPDGGQGTGNTIYF
size: -; V: TRBV7-9; J: TRBJ2-3; D: -; DNA: TGTGCCAGCAGCTCTGGGAGAGATACGCAGTATTTT; CDR3: CASSSGRDTQYF
size: -; V: TRBV7-2; J: TRBJ2-7; D: TRBD2; DNA: TGTGCCAGCAGCTTGGTAGCGGGAGGCTCCTACGAGCAGTACTTC; CDR3: CASSLVAGGSYEQYF
size: -; V: TRBV29-1; J: TRBJ2-5; D: -; DNA: TGCAGCGTTGTCGGGGACCAAGAGACCCAGTACTTC; CDR3: CSVVGDQETQYF
size: once; V: TRBV19; J: TRBJ1-5; D: -; DNA: TGTGCCAGTTCTCCGGGGAGGCGGGATCAGCCCCAGCATTTT; CDR3: CASSPGRRDQPQHF
size: -; V: TRBV30; J: TRBJ1-4; D: -; DNA: TGTGCCTGGAGTAGTGGAGGTCGAGAAAAACTGTTTTTT; CDR3: CAWSSGGREKLFF
size: few; V: TRBV5-5; J: TRBJ1-4; D: -; DNA: TGTGCCAGCAGCTTGGCGTGGGACACGGCTTCAGGGCTGTTTTTT; CDR3: CASSLAWDTASGLFF
size: -; V: TRBV29-1; J: TRBJ2-2; D: -; DNA: TGCAGCGTTGAAGACCGAGAGGGGGGGGTGGGGACCGGGGAGCTGTTTTTT; CDR3: CSVEDREGGVGTGELFF
size: -; V: TRBV10-3; J: TRBJ1-1; D: -; DNA: TGTGCCACCACTACAGGGAACACTGAAGCTTTCTTT; CDR3: CATTTGNTEAFF
size: -; V: TRBV6-6; J: TRBJ1-5; D: -; DNA: TGTGCCAGCAGTACCCCCAGGGTGAATCAGCCCCAGCATTTT; CDR3: CASSTPRVNQPQHF